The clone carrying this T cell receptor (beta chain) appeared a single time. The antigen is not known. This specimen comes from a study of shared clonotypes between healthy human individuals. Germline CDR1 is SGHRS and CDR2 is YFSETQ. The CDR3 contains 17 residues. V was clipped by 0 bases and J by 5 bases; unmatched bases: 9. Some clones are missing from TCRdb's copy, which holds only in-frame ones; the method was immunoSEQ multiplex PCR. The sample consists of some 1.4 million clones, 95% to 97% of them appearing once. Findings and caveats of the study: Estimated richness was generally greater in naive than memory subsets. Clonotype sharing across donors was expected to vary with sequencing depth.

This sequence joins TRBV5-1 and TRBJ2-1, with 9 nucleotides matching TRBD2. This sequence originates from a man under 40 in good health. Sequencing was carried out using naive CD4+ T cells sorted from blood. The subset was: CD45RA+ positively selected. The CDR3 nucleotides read TGCGCCAGCAGCTTGGATATTAGCGGGAGCCCCAACAATGAGCAGTTCTTC. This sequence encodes CASSLDISGSPNNEQFF.